This TCR beta chain is drawn from a study of cytomegalovirus exposure and HLA in healthy donors (dated by TCRdb to about 2017). Regarding the research as a whole: In an earlier analysis of roughly 590 of the donors, 276 Gb of sequence data and 90 million to 120 million unique TCR beta sequences from about 179 million T cells were reported. An early release covering more than 500 HLA-typed donors comprised about 320 gigabases of sequencing data and roughly 85 million unique TCR sequences. The genetic ancestry cluster associated with self-reported Caucasian donors included approximately 85% of the approximately 400 genotyped donors. The study was designed to test whether signatures of past pathogen exposure could be identified by cataloging public T cell receptors. The study profiled the T cell repertoires of under 700 subjects by immunosequencing and related them to cytomegalovirus serostatus. Besides the first cohort of 550 to 750 subjects, a separate validation cohort made up of 120 different subjects was used. To predict cytomegalovirus infection status, the study combined high-throughput TCR immunosequencing, statistical association of individual TCRs with disease status, and machine learning. A later analysis re-examined previously published TCR beta repertoires from several hundred donors and added high-resolution HLA genotyping to investigate patterns of TCR occurrence. Rather than drawing on any new phenotypic data, the later analysis identified candidate immune exposures from TCR beta sequences and the way those sequences occurred across donors. An earlier analysis of several hundred of the donors applied high-throughput TCR beta sequencing to assess whether each TCR beta V gene segment acted as functional or pseudogenic. Donor age, sex, ethnicity and CMV serostatus were compiled alongside the repertoire data. A later genetic analysis used genome-wide SNP genotypes for about 65% of the roughly 670 donors, treating that subset as a discovery cohort. All discovery cohort repertoires had been generated using a single sequencing platform. Both class I and class II loci were covered by HLA typing, at four-digit resolution. Typing coverage differed by locus: A, B, C, DRB1 and DQB1 were typed in roughly 620-630 donors, DQA1 in 500 to 550, DPA1 in over 600, and DPB1 in roughly 450. Several DR-DQ haplotypes were treated as single units for association and clustering because of strong linkage in the cohort. Across about 370 genotyped donors of the cohort, an average of roughly 250,000 unique TCR beta nucleotide sequences per donor were sequenced, and approximately 17% of those sequences were non-productive. Summary of the overall study and its limitations: In both the original and validation cohorts, the classifier was reported to diagnose cytomegalovirus status with high specificity and sensitivity. A later genetic analysis reported fewer N-insertions in productive TCRs among donors in an Asian-associated ancestry cluster than the roughly 700-donor mean. A further reported finding was that TCR beta sequences accurately predicted the HLA-A and HLA-B alleles for most subjects in the first cohort. Because some donors lacked HLA typing at each locus, the association tests relied only on the typed subset. According to the authors, the approach could potentially be generalized to other disease states and immunological phenotypes. Linkage disequilibrium might explain the correlated functional status among segregating V segments, but an unknown experimental factor could not be ruled out. In a later analysis, several top co-occurrence clusters were reported to appear linked to parvovirus B19, influenza, CMV and Epstein-Barr virus. Over 15 rarely observed V segments, including chromosome 9 orphons, were excluded from the earlier analysis of just under 600 of the donors because counts were too low. Broadly in line with IMGT annotations, most TCR beta V segments showed up in productive rearrangements about 90% or about 30% of the time in an earlier analysis of around 550 of the donors. In a later analysis, HLA-associated TCR beta chains showed more clonal expansion and lower generation probabilities than non-associated chains that were equally common. Sequencing depth was assumed to be roughly uniform across donors in the presence/absence analyses, though that assumption may not hold. In a later genetic analysis, a missense DCLRE1C variant was associated with V-gene and J-gene trimming of TCR beta chains, and the association was replicated in an independent cohort. A later analysis associated around 16,000 TCR beta sequences with specific HLA alleles at a false discovery rate of 0.05. Strong co-occurrence of HLA alleles, especially DR and DQ, made assigning TCR associations to individual alleles difficult. According to a later analysis, most CMV-associated TCR beta chains appeared to be HLA-restricted, and the HLA associations seemed to be driven largely by CMV exposure. In a later analysis, the rate of TCR association differed among HLA loci, with DRB1 alleles having the most associated TCRs and HLA-C alleles having the fewest. The only immune exposure information available for the cohort was CMV serostatus. Some IMGT-functional V segments, including TRBV6-2 and TRBV6-3, could not be distinguished by the 87-base-pair reads and were therefore excluded. Three of the identified cytomegalovirus-associated TCR beta chains were confirmed in vitro to be specific for cytomegalovirus antigens. In this cohort, only TCR beta chains were sequenced, and detectable features were limited by the absence of alpha or paired-chain data. While some public TCRs were present in many individuals, most TCR sequences turned up only very rarely across donors. The sequencing pipeline was judged likely to have produced a cluster of highly shared sequence variants as a technical artifact. A total of about 150 TCR beta chains were listed by the study as associated with cytomegalovirus.

V is reduced by 5 bases and J by 0 bases, leaving a spacing of 11 bases between them. According to the germline V gene (reference sequence), CDR1 reads SEHNR and CDR2 reads FQNEAQ. From its cysteine to its phenylalanine, the CDR3 spans 15 amino acids. Of all the DNA, just the CDR3 is kept, 45 bases in frame from base 1. The library was prepared using the immunoSEQ multiplex PCR assay. For the multiplex PCR, a mixture combining 60 forward primers for TCR Vbeta segments and 13 reverse primers for TCR Jbeta segments was used. The CDR3 region of rearranged TCR beta genes was amplified from genomic DNA with a multiplex PCR assay. The amplified TCR beta libraries were sequenced on the Illumina HiSeq System as 87-base-pair reads. Regarding the original processing steps: A later analysis tallied roughly 76 million unique TCR beta chains across the approximately 670 repertoires, and roughly 11 million of those chains were shared by two or more donors. Raw reads were error-corrected and collapsed into unique sequences by a nearest-neighbor algorithm in which closely related sequences were merged to remove PCR and sequencing errors. CDR3 sequences were aligned to IMGT reference sequences to assign V, D and J gene segments. For a sequence to be retained, a match of at least six nucleotides to both a V gene segment and a J gene segment was required. A rearrangement was called productive if the CDR3 had no stop codons and remained in frame with V and J, and every other rearrangement was called non-productive. CDR3 was defined according to IMGT convention as the region running from the second conserved V-encoded cysteine to the conserved J-encoded phenylalanine. Sequences without an unambiguous match to a single V gene segment were excluded from the earlier analysis of a few hundred of the donors. In an earlier analysis of 587 of the donors, V segments were called functional above 56.7% productive rearrangements and were called segregating when the between-donor standard deviation exceeded 5%. A statistical classification framework was built for diagnosing cytomegalovirus status from the catalog of TCR beta chain sequences. V and J gene assignment, in a later analysis, came from comparing TCR nucleotide sequences with IMGT/GENE-DB human TR gene sequences. A later analysis assigned CDR3 sequences and most-parsimonious VDJ recombination scenarios with the TCRdist pipeline. A later analysis defined each TCR beta chain by its CDR3 amino acid sequence plus V-gene family, and excluded reads lacking a unique V-gene family. A later analysis removed over 500 highly shared, low-generation-probability nucleotide sequences to deal with suspected cross-contamination and a sequencing artifact. For each public chain, a later analysis derived a clonal expansion index from normalized ranks of inferred template counts within each repertoire. In a later analysis, generation probabilities were computed using a VDJ recombination model fitted to out-of-frame rearrangements, and the results were checked against IGoR. A later analysis scored TCR-TCR, TCR-HLA and TCR-CMV co-occurrence with hypergeometric tests, applying a repertoire-size bias correction to TCR pairs. In a later analysis, false discovery rates were estimated by permuting HLA or CMV assignments 20 times. In a later analysis, co-occurring TCRs were grouped using DBSCAN, and TCRdist sequence similarity was added for clustering within HLA-allele-positive subsets. Repertoires with fewer than 30,000 or more than 120,000 public chains, plus five repertoires with anomalous nucleotide sharing, were excluded from co-occurrence clustering. In TCRdb, the immuneACCESS table is reduced to in-frame sequences with V and J assigned. These tables do not hold every clone; where another copy was compared, an unresolved V gene accounts for under half, and the others remain unexplained. For V, J and clone size, that table is used; D and trimming come from the DNA. The sample table contains roughly 250,000 clones; only one count was recorded for just over 70% of them. The leading ten clones occupy about 2.2% of the sample.

The cohort was made up of several hundred healthy bone marrow donors. At the time of sampling, all cohort members were nominally healthy, though unrecorded immune exposures were likely present. The donor was CMV seronegative and was included in the group of around 320 seronegative cohort members. A peripheral blood sample was provided by each donor, and peripheral blood mononuclear cells were used for TCR beta sequencing. The Qiagen DNeasy Blood Extraction Kit was used to extract genomic DNA from the blood cell samples. This clone has a handful of counts. Its antigen remains unidentified. Base qualities are not at hand, and no much larger clone is one base apart.

This sequence was found in a female donor in good health and CMV-seronegative. The specimen sequenced was PBMCs. Rearrangement joined TRBV7-9 to TRBJ1-5, with a tentative D gene TRBD1 over 5 matching bases. The DNA reads as follows: TGTGCCAGCAGCGGGGGGGGGAATAGCAATCAGCCCCAGCATTTT. This gives the protein CASSGGGNSNQPQHF.